Listed below are T cell receptor beta chains from one sample, sequenced in a study of blood T cell repertoires in COVID-19. Assay used: immunoSEQ multiplex PCR; TCRdb lists only in-frame clones, some missing. The table records a few hundred thousand clones, roughly 86% of them present only once. The sequencing input was peripheral blood. These receptor sequences come from a woman between 50 and 59 years old with acute or convalescent COVID-19. Both conserved end residues are part of each CDR3.

J | length | V | CDR3
TRBJ2-2 | 17 | TRBV5-4 | CASSLEGQGWDTGELFF
TRBJ1-5 | 13 | TRBV2 | CASNRDSNQPQHF
TRBJ1-2 | 16 | TRBV19 | CASSLWIGQAPYGYTF
TRBJ2-1 | 15 | TRBV9 | CASSGTWDYYNEQFF
TRBJ2-3 | 14 | TRBV6-2/TRBV6-3 | CASSSGGDTDTQYF
TRBJ1-6 | 14 | TRBV2 | CASSSQGEGSPLHF
TRBJ2-5 | 13 | TRBV24-1 | CATQGQGVVTQYF
TRBJ2-1 | 13 | TRBV12-3/TRBV12-4 | CASSPTSHNEQFF
TRBJ1-2 | 13 | TRBV28 | CASTTGQSYGYTF
TRBJ2-7 | 16 | TRBV2 | CASSEAGTSGRFEQYF
TRBJ1-2 | 15 | TRBV19 | CASSRTEHEAYGYTF
TRBJ1-2 | 13 | TRBV28 | CASEGAHNYGYTF